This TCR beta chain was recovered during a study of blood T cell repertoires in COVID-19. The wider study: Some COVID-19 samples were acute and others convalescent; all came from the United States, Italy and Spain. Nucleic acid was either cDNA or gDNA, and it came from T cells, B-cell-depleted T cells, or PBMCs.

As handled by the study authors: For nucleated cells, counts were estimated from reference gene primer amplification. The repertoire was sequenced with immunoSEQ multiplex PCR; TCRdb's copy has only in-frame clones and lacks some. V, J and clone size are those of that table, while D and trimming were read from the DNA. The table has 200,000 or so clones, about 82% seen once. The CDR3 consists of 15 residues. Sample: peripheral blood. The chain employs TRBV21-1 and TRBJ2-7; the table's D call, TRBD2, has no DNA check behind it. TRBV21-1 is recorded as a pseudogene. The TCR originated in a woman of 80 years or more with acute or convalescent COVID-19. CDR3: CASSKHTLSGYEQYF. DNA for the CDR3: TGTGCCAGCAGCAAACATACCCTAAGTGGCTACGAGCAGTACTTC.